This entry lists 25 T cell receptor beta chains sequenced from one sample in a study of sequential checkpoint blockade in melanoma. Some clones are missing from TCRdb's copy, which holds only in-frame ones; the method was immunoSEQ multiplex PCR. The table lists thousands of clones, 25% to 30% of them singletons. The treatment denotes: randomized to nivolumab then ipilimumab (arm A) or the reverse (arm B). Here the sequenced sample was tumor tissue (inferred from file names), taken from a patient given nivolumab and ipilimumab in sequence. These receptors all come from a human donor with melanoma.

The chain has TRBV12-5 and TRBJ2-7, with D perhaps matching TRBD1 (5 bases). Germline V lookup: CDR1 LGHNT, CDR2 FRNRAP. CDR3 length: 13 residues. Between the trimmed V and J ends, which lost 5 bases and 2 bases, there was a span of 10 bases. CDR3 coding DNA: TGTGCTAGTGGTCCAGGGTACCCCTACGAGCAGTACTTC. It codes for CASGPGYPYEQYF.

This chain connects TRBV5-1 to TRBJ1-4; 12 bases are a match to TRBD1. Germline V gene sequence: CDR1 SGHRS, CDR2 YFSETQ. The trim removed 7 bases at V and 8 bases at J, leaving 15 bases unmatched. This CDR3 has 17 residues. The CDR3 spells CASFEGDRGRGEEKLFF. As DNA, the CDR3 is TGCGCCAGCTTCGAAGGGGACAGGGGGCGCGGGGAGGAAAAACTGTTTTTT.

The chain combines TRBV19 with TRBJ2-3, with D perhaps TRBD2 (6 bases). V lost 3 bases to trimming and J lost 6 bases, with 10 bases between them. This CDR3 contains 13 residues. Per germline, CDR1 LNHDA and CDR2 SQIVND (reference sequence). Here the CDR3 DNA reads TGTGCCAGTAGTATTTATGGGAGGGATACGCAGTATTTT. Its protein is CASSIYGRDTQYF.

This clone was seen many times. The chain carries TRBV11-3 and TRBJ1-2; D is unclear. From germline, CDR1 is SGHNT and CDR2 YENEEA. Trimming removed 1 base at V and 0 bases at J, with 12 bases between. The CDR3 has 16 amino acids. CDR3 nucleotide sequence: TGTGCCAGCAGCTTAGTGTGGACTAAAGCTAACTATGGCTACACCTTC. Its protein is CASSLVWTKANYGYTF.

The chain links TRBV6-8 to TRBJ1-4; D is unresolved. This CDR3 comprises 13 residues. Trimming removed 4 bases from V and 7 bases from J, with 10 bases in between. Germline V gives CDR1 MNHGY, CDR2 SAAAGT. In DNA, the CDR3 is TGTGCCAGCAGTTCGGACGACGGTGAAAAACTGTTTTTT. This sequence encodes CASSSDDGEKLFF.

This clone was detected a few times. This chain joins TRBV6-8 and TRBJ2-2; D is perhaps TRBD1 (5 bases). The germline V gene has CDR1 MNHGY and CDR2 SAAAGT. The CDR3 runs to 16 residues. Trimming removed 5 bases at V and 7 bases at J, with 20 bases between. This CDR3 is CASSANLGRGGGELFF. The CDR3 DNA reads as TGTGCCAGCAGTGCAAACCTGGGTAGGGGCGGCGGGGAGCTGTTTTTT.

The chain recombines TRBV6-8 with TRBJ1-1; 10 bases are shared with TRBD1. Germline V gives CDR1 MNHGY, CDR2 SAAAGT. The CDR3 runs 16 residues. Trimming at V came to 6 bases and at J to 0 bases, leaving 7 bases not matched to a gene. This CDR3 is CASSGDRGLLNTEAFF. The CDR3 DNA sequence: TGTGCCAGCAGCGGGGACAGGGGTCTTTTGAACACTGAAGCTTTCTTT.

The genes are TRBV29-1 and TRBJ1-2, with TRBD1 as a possible D gene (6 bases). Per the germline V gene, CDR1 is SQVTM and CDR2 is ANQGSEA. CDR3 size: 15 residues. Trimming left V 3 bases short and J 7 bases short, with 21 bases between. CDR3 sequence: CSVDWGAKKEIGYTF. In DNA form, the CDR3 reads TGCAGCGTTGATTGGGGGGCCAAGAAAGAAATTGGCTACACCTTC.

This clone is categorized as medium-sized. The V and J genes are TRBV11-3 and TRBJ2-1; tentatively, D is TRBD2 (5 bases). The germline V gene has CDR1 SGHNT and CDR2 YENEEA. There are 15 residues in the CDR3. V was trimmed by 1 base and J by 2 bases, leaving 9 bases between them. The CDR3 region has the DNA TGTGCCAGCAGCTTAGTTTCCGGGGCCTACAATGAGCAGTTCTTC. As protein: CASSLVSGAYNEQFF. Based on the CDR3 plus reference TRBV11-3 and TRBJ2-1, the full variable domain is EAGVVQSPRYKIIEKKQPVAFWCNPISGHNTLYWYLQNLGQGPELLIRYENEEAVDDSQLPKDRFSAERLKGVDSTLKIQPAELGDSAVYLCASSLVSGAYNEQFFGPGTRLTVL.

The chain has TRBV19 and TRBJ1-1; D not resolved. Per the germline V gene, CDR1 is LNHDA and CDR2 is SQIVND (reference sequence). Trimming pared 4 bases from V and 2 bases from J, leaving 2 bases between. This CDR3 has 11 residues. The DNA for the CDR3 is TGTGCCAGTAGTAGAAACACTGAAGCTTTCTTT. It translates to CASSRNTEAFF.

This clone was observed a few times. The chain is built from TRBV19 and TRBJ2-2; D gene uncertain. The CDR3 spans 13 residues. Germline V gene sequence: CDR1 LNHDA, CDR2 SQIVND (reference sequence). Trimming cost V 0 bases and J 4 bases, with 3 bases left between them. CDR3 loop: CASSIDLTGELFF. For the CDR3, the DNA is TGTGCCAGTAGTATAGACCTCACCGGGGAGCTGTTTTTT.

J is TRBJ1-2 and V is TRBV19, with D possibly matching TRBD1 (5 bases). V lost 3 bases, J lost 4 bases, and 15 bases lay in between. The CDR3 runs to 15 residues. Germline V gene lookup returns CDR1 LNHDA and CDR2 SQIVND (reference sequence). CDR3 DNA sequence: TGTGCCAGTAGTATCGACAGACAAATATTCTATGGCTACACCTTC. Encoded protein: CASSIDRQIFYGYTF.

The genes are TRBV4-1 and TRBJ1-2; 9 bases are a match to TRBD1. The germline gives CDR1 MGHRA, CDR2 YSYEKL. Trimming took 1 base from V and 4 from J; bases not matched to a gene: 10. There are 17 residues in the CDR3. This CDR3 is CASSQGGQGISSYGYTF. The CDR3 coding sequence is TGCGCCAGCAGCCAAGGGGGACAGGGTATAAGTTCCTATGGCTACACCTTC.

The chain employs TRBV5-1 and TRBJ1-1; 8 bases are a match to TRBD1. The length of the CDR3 is 15 residues. The trim removed 3 bases at V and 0 bases at J, leaving 4 bases unmatched. Germline V gives CDR1 SGHRS, CDR2 YFSETQ. The CDR3 here is CASSSRQGMNTEAFF. DNA for the CDR3: TGCGCCAGCAGCTCCCGACAGGGGATGAACACTGAAGCTTTCTTT.

This clone was counted between two and nine times. The chain is built from TRBV10-2 and TRBJ1-2; 9 nucleotides line up with TRBD1. V gave up 6 bases and J gave up 7 bases; unmatched junction bases: 3. There are 12 residues in the CDR3. Germline V gene lookup returns CDR1 WSHSY and CDR2 SAAADI. The CDR3 DNA is TGCGCCAGCAGACAGGGGGCTAGTGGCTACACCTTC. Translation gives CASRQGASGYTF.

The chain uses TRBV19 and TRBJ2-1; no definite D call. V was shortened by 0 bases and J by 6 bases, with 9 bases between the two germline ends. The CDR3 spans 14 residues. The V gene's germline CDR1 is LNHDA and CDR2 SQIVND (reference sequence). The CDR3 DNA follows: TGTGCCAGTAGTATAGATCTTCAGACCAATGAGCAGTTCTTC. It encodes CASSIDLQTNEQFF.

This clone was counted a single time. The J gene is TRBJ1-5, the V gene TRBV19, with D unclear. Germline CDR1 reads LNHDA; CDR2 reads SQIVND (reference sequence). The V end was cut by 1 base, the J end by 0 bases, with 7 bases between. The CDR3 spans 15 residues. CDR3 nucleotides: TGTGCCAGTAGTATAGCTGCTTATAGCAATCAGCCCCAGCATTTT. It translates to CASSIAAYSNQPQHF.

V is TRBV9 and J is TRBJ1-6; D not certain. Germline lookup yields CDR1 SGDLS and CDR2 YYNGEE. The length of the CDR3 is 13 residues. Trimming cost V 6 bases and J 5 bases, with 9 bases left between them. In DNA, the CDR3 is TGTGCCAGCACTCTACAGAATAATTCACCCCTCCACTTT. Its protein is CASTLQNNSPLHF. The full variable domain, in which reference TRBV9 and TRBJ1-6 provide the parts outside the CDR3, is DSGVTQTPKHLITATGQRVTLRCSPRSGDLSVYWYQQSLDQGLQFLIQYYNGEERAKGNILERFSAQQFPDLHSELNLSSLELGDSALYFCASTLQNNSPLHFGNGTRLTVT.

This clone was detected a few times. This chain connects TRBV9 to TRBJ1-1; D is perhaps TRBD1 (6 bases). V was shortened by 5 bases and J by 4 bases, with 12 bases between the two germline ends. Germline-derived CDR1 and CDR2 are SGDLS and YYNGEE. CDR3 length: 13 residues. Here the CDR3 DNA reads TGTGCCAGCAGTCGGGGGGCTGGCACTGAAGCTTTCTTT. The encoded protein is CASSRGAGTEAFF.

The V and J genes are TRBV6-8 and TRBJ1-5; possible D gene TRBD1, 6 bases. The germline V and J ends were trimmed by 6 bases and 0 bases, with 15 bases remaining between them. The CDR3 consists of 16 residues. The germline CDR1 and CDR2 sequences are MNHGY and SAAAGT. The CDR3: CASSSSRGDSNQPQHF. CDR3 in DNA: TGTGCCAGCAGCAGCTCGAGGGGGGATAGCAATCAGCCCCAGCATTTT.

J is TRBJ1-2 and V is TRBV12-5, with 7 bases aligning to TRBD1. The CDR3 is 15 residues long. V was pared by 5 bases and J by 4 bases, with 10 bases of the junction left unmatched. Germline CDR1 and CDR2: LGHNT and FRNRAP. CDR3 loop: CASGPRTGHSYGYTF. In nucleotides, the CDR3 is TGTGCTAGTGGTCCTCGGACAGGCCATAGCTATGGCTACACCTTC.

This chain connects TRBV19 to TRBJ1-2, with 8 bases fitting TRBD1. This CDR3 comprises 17 residues. Per germline, CDR1 LNHDA and CDR2 SQIVND (reference sequence). The trim removed 0 bases at V and 0 bases at J, leaving 6 bases unmatched. Here the CDR3 reads CASSIDHQTGANYGYTF. As DNA, the CDR3 is TGTGCCAGTAGTATAGACCATCAGACAGGGGCTAACTATGGCTACACCTTC.

By its share, this clone is medium-sized. The chain has TRBV11-3 and TRBJ2-1; 12 bases align to TRBD2. V was pared by 2 bases and J by 4 bases, with 3 bases of the junction left unmatched. Germline V gene lookup returns CDR1 SGHNT and CDR2 YENEEA. The CDR3 is 16 amino acids. The CDR3 DNA sequence: TGTGCCAGCAGCTTATCCGGACTAGCGGGGTACAATGAGCAGTTCTTC. This gives the protein CASSLSGLAGYNEQFF.

By frequency in the sample, this clone is medium-sized. This rearrangement joins TRBV11-3 to TRBJ2-3; 8 nucleotides match TRBD2. This CDR3 contains 14 residues. Germline V gene lookup returns CDR1 SGHNT and CDR2 YENEEA. Trimming at V came to 5 bases and at J to 1 base, leaving 2 bases not matched to a gene. The CDR3 protein is CASSLSGGTDTQYF. CDR3 in DNA: TGTGCCAGCAGCCTTAGCGGGGGCACAGATACGCAGTATTTT. The complete variable domain, with remaining parts taken from reference TRBV11-3 and TRBJ2-3, reads EAGVVQSPRYKIIEKKQPVAFWCNPISGHNTLYWYLQNLGQGPELLIRYENEEAVDDSQLPKDRFSAERLKGVDSTLKIQPAELGDSAVYLCASSLSGGTDTQYFGPGTRLTVL.

The table lists this clone with a few counts. This chain uses TRBV4-1 with TRBJ1-5; 10 positions agree with TRBD1. Germline V gene lookup returns CDR1 MGHRA and CDR2 YSYEKL. CDR3 length: 18 amino acids. Losses at the gene ends were 0 bases for V and 0 bases for J; bases not matched to a gene: 5. The CDR3 bases are TGCGCCAGCAGCCAAGATAGACAGGGGGCCTATAGCAATCAGCCCCAGCATTTT. It encodes CASSQDRQGAYSNQPQHF.